This entry concerns a single T cell receptor beta chain. Other nucleotide sequences from this sample produce the same CDR3. In the original analysis: Amplification with reference gene primers provided the estimates of nucleated cell counts. Profiled with immunoSEQ multiplex PCR; TCRdb holds only in-frame clones, not every one. V and J calls and clone size are given by that table; D and trimming were obtained from the DNA. The table includes 220,000 or so clones, nearly 90% detected once. The source of the sample is a study of blood T cell repertoires in COVID-19. The CDR3 totals 13 residues. The J segment lost 1 base and the V segment lost 5 bases, leaving 1 base of the junction unmatched. Participants reported their clinical history, and cohort assignment relied on those reports.

The chain joins TRBV12-3 or TRBV12-4 to TRBJ2-5; 7 bases match TRBD1. The origin of this receptor is a man aged 25 to 40 who had been exposed to COVID-19. Sequenced material: PBMCs or T cells enriched from blood (not recorded which). This CDR3 is CASSPGGQETQYF. CDR3 nucleotide sequence: TGTGCCAGCAGTCCAGGGGGCCAAGAGACCCAGTACTTC.